Following are 17 T cell receptor beta chains from one sample sequenced in a study of siplizumab effects on memory and regulatory T cells. Assay used: immunoSEQ multiplex PCR; TCRdb lists only in-frame clones, some missing. The data contain some 100,000 clones, roughly 93% of them singletons. Sequences were obtained from non-Treg CD4+ T cells sorted from blood. Source of these receptors: a human donor in good health.

This rearrangement joins TRBV28 to TRBJ1-5; unclear D gene. Germline V gene lookup returns CDR1 MDHEN and CDR2 SYDVKM. The V gene lost 5 bases and the J gene lost 1 base, with 12 bases spanning the gap. CDR3 size: 15 residues. The CDR3 loop reads CASSRRPLSNQPQHF. The CDR3 region has the DNA TGTGCCAGCAGTCGCCGGCCTCTGAGCAATCAGCCCCAGCATTTT.

V and J are TRBV6-1 and TRBJ2-2; D gene unclear. V dropped 4 bases and J dropped 5 bases, with 5 bases sitting between them. This CDR3 spans 12 amino acids. The germline V gene encodes CDR1 MNHNS and CDR2 SASEGT. CDR3 amino acids: CASSGWTGELFF. As DNA, the CDR3 is TGTGCCAGCAGTGGCTGGACCGGGGAGCTGTTTTTT.

V gene TRBV5-4 combines with J gene TRBJ1-2, with a tentative D call TRBD1 (5 bases). V dropped 1 base and J dropped 1 base, with 8 bases sitting between them. Germline V gives CDR1 SGHNT, CDR2 YYREEE (reference sequence). The CDR3 loop spans 14 amino acids. CDR3 amino acids: CASSLSGLNYGYTF. The CDR3 bases are TGTGCCAGCAGCTTGTCAGGGCTTAACTATGGCTACACCTTC.

The J gene is TRBJ2-2, the V gene TRBV5-4, with D possibly matching TRBD1 (5 bases). V lost 5 bases and J lost 1, with 9 bases in between. The germline gives CDR1 SGHNT, CDR2 YYREEE (reference sequence). There are 14 residues in the CDR3. CDR3 DNA: TGTGCCAGCAGGACCACAGGGAACACCGGGGAGCTGTTTTTT. Translated, it gives CASRTTGNTGELFF.

The genes are TRBV2 and TRBJ2-1, with 11 bases matching TRBD2. The germline V gene has CDR1 SNHLY and CDR2 FYNNEI. CDR3 length: 13 residues. The V gene end was trimmed by 9 bases and the J gene end by 8 bases; junction bases not matched to a gene: 6. CDR3 amino acids: CASTSGGSYEQFF. The CDR3 region has the DNA TGTGCCAGTACTAGCGGGGGAAGTTATGAGCAGTTCTTC.

About this clone itself: Other DNA variants within this sample encode the same CDR3. The genes are TRBV9 and TRBJ1-4; TRBD1 matches 7 bases. In germline, CDR1 is SGDLS, CDR2 YYNGEE. The CDR3 is made up of 14 amino acids. V was clipped by 0 bases and J by 7 bases; unmatched bases: 3. The CDR3 loop is CASSVDRGGEKLFF. Here the CDR3 DNA reads TGTGCCAGCAGCGTAGACAGGGGAGGTGAAAAACTGTTTTTT.

The chain is built from TRBV7-2 and TRBJ2-7; 11 positions match TRBD2. Germline-derived CDR1 and CDR2 are SGHTA and FQGNSA. The CDR3 is 16 amino acids. The junction had 2 bases not matched to a gene; V was cut back by 0 bases and J by 1 base. The CDR3 spells CASSLAGLAASYEQYF. The DNA for the CDR3 is TGTGCCAGCAGCTTAGCGGGACTAGCGGCTTCCTACGAGCAGTACTTC.

This clone has just one count. The CDR3: CASSTPLRQDGYTF. CDR3 sequence (DNA): TGTGCCAGCAGCACCCCCCTTAGACAGGATGGCTACACCTTC. The rearrangement uses TRBV6-5 and TRBJ1-2; maybe TRBD1 (6 bases). The V and J ends lost 6 bases and 6 bases respectively, with 17 bases between them. Per germline, CDR1 MNHEY and CDR2 SVGAGI. This CDR3 is 14 amino acids long.

This rearrangement joins TRBV11-2 to TRBJ1-1; no reliable D call. V dropped 1 base and J dropped 3 bases, with 6 bases sitting between them. The CDR3 has 13 amino acids. Germline V gene data show CDR1 as SGHAT and CDR2 as FQNNGV. This CDR3 reads CASSLARYTEAFF. CDR3 in DNA: TGTGCCAGCAGCTTAGCGAGGTACACTGAAGCTTTCTTT.

The chain is built from TRBV2 and TRBJ2-4; no firm D call. There are 13 residues in the CDR3. In germline, CDR1 is SNHLY, CDR2 FYNNEI. With 5 bases removed from V and 5 bases from J, the gap between germline ends came to 10 bases. The CDR3 region has the DNA TGTGCCAGCAGTCTAGGACCTGAAAACATTCAGTACTTC. This translates into CASSLGPENIQYF.

The chain links TRBV4-2 to TRBJ2-2; maybe TRBD2 (6 bases). The CDR3 is 14 residues long. Trimming took 4 bases from V and 7 from J, leaving 13 bases between them. The germline V gene encodes CDR1 LGHNA and CDR2 YNFKEQ. CDR3 residues: CASSRADGGGELFF. The CDR3 DNA follows: TGTGCCAGCAGCCGAGCGGACGGGGGCGGGGAGCTGTTTTTT.

The chain links TRBV7-2 to TRBJ1-4; D is perhaps TRBD1 (6 bases). V was pared by 2 bases and J by 5 bases, with 15 bases between. The CDR3 is 16 residues long. Germline CDR1 reads SGHTA; CDR2 reads FQGNSA. The CDR3 nucleotides read TGTGCCAGCAGCTTAAGATCCAGGACAGTGAATGAAAAACTGTTTTTT. It encodes CASSLRSRTVNEKLFF. Looking up the rest from reference TRBV7-2 and TRBJ1-4 gives the full variable domain: GAGVSQSPSNKVTEKGKDVELRCDPISGHTALYWYRQSLGQGLEFLIYFQGNSAPDKSGLPSDRFSAERTGGSVSTLTIQRTQQEDSAVYLCASSLRSRTVNEKLFFGSGTQLSVL.

CDR3 sequence reads: CASSLVAAGGPGDTQYF. The CDR3 nucleotides are TGCGCCAGCAGCTTGGTGGCAGCGGGGGGGCCGGGAGATACGCAGTATTTT. The chain links TRBV5-1 to TRBJ2-3; TRBD2 agrees at 10 bases. Germline-derived CDR1 and CDR2 are SGHRS and YFSETQ. The length of the CDR3 is 17 residues. The V and J ends lost 0 bases and 5 bases, in that order; junction bases with no gene match: 9.

This clone was detected a few times. The chain couples TRBV5-1 to TRBJ1-1; 8 bases line up with TRBD1. V was clipped by 7 bases and J by 6 bases; unmatched bases: 11. CDR1 SGHRS and CDR2 YFSETQ come from the germline V gene. The CDR3 spans 14 residues. The CDR3 protein is CASDPTGVSPEAFF. As DNA, the CDR3 is TGCGCCAGCGATCCGACAGGGGTGTCACCTGAAGCTTTCTTT.

The chain joins TRBV4-1 to TRBJ2-7; TRBD1 matches 12 bases. Losses at the gene ends were 6 bases for V and 6 bases for J; bases not matched to a gene: 6. Looked up from germline, CDR1 is MGHRA and CDR2 is YSYEKL. CDR3 length equals 14 residues. Here the CDR3 reads CASSSPGQGAEQYF. DNA of the CDR3: TGCGCCAGCAGTTCACCGGGACAGGGGGCCGAGCAGTACTTC.

The chain carries TRBV2 and TRBJ1-1; unclear D gene. Germline V gives CDR1 SNHLY, CDR2 FYNNEI. V was shortened by 4 bases and J by 0 bases, with 6 bases between the two germline ends. This CDR3 region has 13 residues. The CDR3 sequence: CASSAIMNTEAFF. The CDR3 DNA reads TGTGCCAGCAGTGCAATCATGAACACTGAAGCTTTCTTT.

The chain uses TRBV20-1 and TRBJ1-2; D perhaps matches TRBD1 (5 bases). Trimming left V 3 bases short and J 6 bases short, with 8 bases between. This CDR3 is built from 11 residues. From germline, CDR1 is DFQATT and CDR2 SNEGSKA (reference sequence). The CDR3 loop is CSASRGNGYTF. CDR3 DNA: TGCAGTGCTAGTCGGGGGAATGGCTACACCTTC.